The 29 T cell receptor beta chains reported below all come from one sample, sequenced in a study of synovial regulatory T cells in juvenile arthritis (dated by TCRdb to the mid-2010s). The library was generated by the immunoSEQ multiplex PCR assay. The table was pulled from immuneACCESS by TCRdb, which kept in-frame rearrangements only. Such tables lose some clones; where checked, under half of the loss comes from unresolved V genes, and the rest has no known cause. The sample's clone listing holds 7,500 to 10,000 clones. 0.6% to 0.75% of the sample is taken by the ten largest. The sequenced sample consisted of Treg cells from blood. This sample's cell subset or site label indicates: remaining (HLA-DR-negative) circulating blood Treg cells. These receptors came from a donor younger than 30 with juvenile idiopathic arthritis.

The rearrangement uses TRBV7-2 and TRBJ2-3; TCRdb gives TRBD2 as the D gene, but with no DNA this cannot be confirmed. The germline V gene encodes CDR1 SGHTA and CDR2 FQGNSA. The CDR3 spans 14 residues. No DNA appears here. The CDR3 loop is CASSLGLFTDTQYF. The full variable domain, its missing parts supplied by reference TRBV7-2 and TRBJ2-3, is GAGVSQSPSNKVTEKGKDVELRCDPISGHTALYWYRQSLGQGLEFLIYFQGNSAPDKSGLPSDRFSAERTGGSVSTLTIQRTQQEDSAVYLCASSLGLFTDTQYFGPGTRLTVL.

The rearrangement links TRBV6-6 to TRBJ2-7; TCRdb's D call of TRBD1 is untestable without DNA. Germline V lookup: CDR1 MNHNY, CDR2 SVGAGI (reference sequence). This CDR3 is 12 amino acids long. Only the protein sequence is given. CDR3 protein: CASSPQFYEQYF.

This chain joins TRBV14 and TRBJ2-2. The CDR3 covers 13 residues. The DNA is not on file. Per the germline V gene, CDR1 is SGHDN and CDR2 is FVKESK. The CDR3 reads CASSQQAAGELFF.

V is TRBV4-3 and J is TRBJ2-7; TCRdb's D gene call, TRBD1, goes unchecked for lack of DNA. CDR3 length equals 18 residues. The entry carries no DNA sequence. From germline, CDR1 is LGHNA and CDR2 YSLEER. CDR3 region: CASSQGLNDRVKGYEQYF.

The chain is built from TRBV6-5 and TRBJ1-5; TCRdb names TRBD1, which stays unverified in the absence of DNA. Germline loops: CDR1 MNHEY, CDR2 SVGAGI. The CDR3 extends over 15 amino acids. A DNA sequence was not provided. The CDR3 region is CASRNRGEGNQPQHF.

The chain carries TRBV7-6 and TRBJ1-4; TCRdb outputs TRBD1, but without DNA this stays unchecked. This CDR3 comprises 15 residues. No DNA sequence was recorded. Germline-derived CDR1 and CDR2 are SGHVS and FNYEAQ. The CDR3: CASSLVGVGNEKLFF.

This chain connects TRBV6-5 to TRBJ1-3; TCRdb names TRBD1, which stays unverified in the absence of DNA. The CDR3 runs 15 residues. The nucleotide record is missing. Germline V gene data show CDR1 as MNHEY and CDR2 as SVGAGI. The CDR3 is CASSYSGARGNTIYF.

The chain has TRBV19 and TRBJ1-1. CDR3 size: 14 residues. Nucleotide data are not available. The germline gives CDR1 LNHDA, CDR2 SQIVND (reference sequence). The CDR3 loop is CATDPGRWGTEAFF.

The chain is built from TRBV18 and TRBJ1-4; TCRdb designates TRBD1, a call that cannot be tested without DNA. Per the germline V gene, CDR1 is KGHSH and CDR2 is LQKENI. This CDR3 comprises 13 residues. The entry carries no DNA sequence. CDR3 loop: CASSTGQGVKLFF. The full variable domain, its missing parts supplied by reference TRBV18 and TRBJ1-4, is NAGVMQNPRHLVRRRGQEARLRCSPMKGHSHVYWYRQLPEEGLKFMVYLQKENIIDESGMPKERFSAEFPKEGPSILRIQQVVRGDSAAYFCASSTGQGVKLFFGSGTQLSVL.

The V and J genes are TRBV4-3 and TRBJ1-2. Germline V gene data show CDR1 as LGHNA and CDR2 as YSLEER. The CDR3 consists of 13 residues. The nucleotide record is missing. The CDR3: CASSQVLGRGYTF.

The V call is TRBV6-6, the J call TRBJ2-7; TCRdb calls TRBD2, which cannot be checked without DNA. Per the germline V gene, CDR1 is MNHNY and CDR2 is SVGAGI (reference sequence). The CDR3 runs 15 residues. No DNA is recorded. CDR3 in amino acids: CASSSAGTSSYEQYF.

The chain is built from TRBV5-4 and TRBJ1-3. The germline gives CDR1 SGHNT, CDR2 YYREEE (reference sequence). CDR3 length equals 13 residues. No coding sequence is recorded. The CDR3 here is CASSLERGNTIYF.

This chain connects TRBV21-1 to TRBJ2-5; lacking DNA, the TRBD1 call made by TCRdb goes unchecked. TRBV21-1 is described as a pseudogene. This CDR3 has 18 amino acids. The DNA sequence is not available. CDR3 sequence: CAPTRLIVRTGAQETQYF.

This rearrangement joins TRBV4-3 to TRBJ1-2; TCRdb's D call of TRBD1 is untestable without DNA. This CDR3 has 16 residues. DNA for this receptor is not on file. Per germline, CDR1 LGHNA and CDR2 YSLEER. CDR3 protein: CASSQGWDRGSYGYTF.

V gene TRBV18 combines with J gene TRBJ1-1; the TCRdb call, TRBD1, lacks DNA for checking. Germline CDR1 is KGHSH and CDR2 is LQKENI. This CDR3 is built from 14 residues. DNA for this receptor is not on file. The CDR3 spells CASSLRQVNTEAFF.

The chain has TRBV28 and TRBJ2-2. The germline V gene encodes CDR1 MDHEN and CDR2 SYDVKM. The CDR3 is made up of 14 amino acids. Only the protein sequence is given. CDR3 protein: CASSKNGWPGELFF.

The rearrangement uses TRBV14 and TRBJ2-7; the TCRdb call, TRBD1, lacks DNA for checking. The CDR3 has 15 amino acids. No coding sequence is recorded. Germline V gives CDR1 SGHDN, CDR2 FVKESK. The CDR3 region is CASSPLADRGYEQYF. Supplemented by reference TRBV14 and TRBJ2-7, the full variable domain reads EAGVTQFPSHSVIEKGQTVTLRCDPISGHDNLYWYRRVMGKEIKFLLHFVKESKQDESGMPNNRFLAERTGGTYSTLKVQPAELEDSGVYFCASSPLADRGYEQYFGPGTRLTVT.

The J gene is TRBJ2-5, the V gene TRBV18. The CDR3 is 12 residues long. Nucleotide data are not available. The germline CDR1 and CDR2 sequences are KGHSH and LQKENI. The CDR3 spells CASSPLGETQYF.

The rearrangement joins TRBV4-3 to TRBJ1-2. CDR1 is LGHNA, CDR2 YSLEER, per germline. The CDR3 is 17 amino acids. No coding sequence is recorded. The CDR3 reads CASSQEFSVLPIYGYTF.

The CDR3 sequence: CASSFRDRAYEQYF. The chain is built from TRBV5-1 and TRBJ2-7; TCRdb names TRBD1, which stays unverified in the absence of DNA. Germline values: CDR1 SGHRS, CDR2 YFSETQ. This CDR3 spans 14 amino acids. DNA was not recorded.

The genes are TRBV7-6 and TRBJ1-5; the D call from TCRdb, TRBD1, cannot be confirmed without DNA. This CDR3 region has 14 residues. The coding DNA is unavailable. The germline CDR1 and CDR2 sequences are SGHVS and FNYEAQ. CDR3 protein: CASSLDSSNQPQHF.

This chain links TRBV4-3 with TRBJ1-3. The CDR3 length is 16 residues. No DNA appears here. From germline, CDR1 is LGHNA and CDR2 YSLEER. The CDR3 here is CASSQDGGVSGNTIYF.

The chain couples TRBV15 to TRBJ2-7. The germline gives CDR1 LNHNV, CDR2 YYDKDF (reference sequence). This CDR3 is 14 amino acids long. No DNA is given. CDR3 region: CATSRRGLSYEQYF.

The chain joins TRBV15 to TRBJ1-2; TCRdb picks TRBD1, but there is no DNA to check that call. Germline V gives CDR1 LNHNV, CDR2 YYDKDF (reference sequence). The CDR3 consists of 11 residues. The DNA is not on file. The CDR3 region is CATSTGVGYTF.

This chain joins TRBV18 and TRBJ2-2. The CDR3 has 16 residues. No DNA was logged. Germline values: CDR1 KGHSH, CDR2 LQKENI. The CDR3 is CASSPGVAGPTGELFF.

The genes are TRBV2 and TRBJ1-6; TCRdb's D gene call, TRBD1, goes unchecked for lack of DNA. Germline V gene data show CDR1 as SNHLY and CDR2 as FYNNEI. The CDR3 is made up of 17 amino acids. Only the protein is on record. The CDR3: CASTLDRGGTYNSPLHF.

This sequence joins TRBV10-3 and TRBJ2-7; TCRdb calls TRBD2, which cannot be checked without DNA. The germline V gene has CDR1 ENHRY and CDR2 SYGVKD. The CDR3 sequence is 14 residues long. No DNA has been recorded. CDR3 in amino acids: CAISEIAGIYEQYF.

The chain recombines TRBV5-8 with TRBJ1-2; absent DNA, TCRdb's TRBD1 call cannot be checked. The CDR3 extends over 15 amino acids. No DNA has been recorded. Per germline, CDR1 SGHTS and CDR2 YDEGEE. The CDR3 sequence is CASSLAQGAFYGYTF. Filled out from reference TRBV5-8 and TRBJ1-2, the complete variable domain reads EAGVTQSPTHLIKTRGQQATLRCSPISGHTSVYWYQQALGLGLQFLLWYDEGEERNRGNFPPRFSGRQFPNYSSELNVNALELEDSALYLCASSLAQGAFYGYTFGSGTRLTVV.

The V and J genes are TRBV5-6 and TRBJ1-2; TCRdb's D gene call, TRBD1, goes unchecked for lack of DNA. Germline-derived CDR1 and CDR2 are SGHDT and YYEEEE. The CDR3 spans 12 residues. Nucleotide data are not available. CDR3: CASRTGGRGYTF. Together with reference TRBV5-6 and TRBJ1-2, the CDR3 gives the full variable domain: DAGVTQSPTHLIKTRGQQVTLRCSPKSGHDTVSWYQQALGQGPQFIFQYYEEEERQRGNFPDRFSGHQFPNYSSELNVNALLLGDSALYLCASRTGGRGYTFGSGTRLTVV.